The clone carrying this TCR beta chain was detected a few times. Its antigen remains unidentified. These data belong to a study of T cells in Graves' hyperthyroidism and ophthalmopathy. Notes on the study in general: From stable hyperthyroidism, ophthalmopathy was separated by a 13 V-J model. Within blood appeared most thyroid clonotypes that had expanded above 0.001.

The CDR3 runs 16 residues. J was trimmed by 8 bases and V by 2 bases; bases with no gene match: 12. Germline V lookup: CDR1 MNHEY, CDR2 SVGEGT. The CDR3 regions of TCR beta were amplified from RNA transcripts. The study used the HTBI primer set for a first-round RT-PCR of the TCR CDR3. TCRdb recomputed calls from the multiplex PCR reads with MiXCR, one row per CDR3 protein. Among 550,000 to 600,000 distinct CDR3 sequences listed, about a sixth were seen once. The authors deemed Graves' hyperthyroidism stable absent ophthalmopathy progression within 18 months. Diagnosis of hyperthyroidism was new in patients aged 18 to 65, and its duration was under 2 months.

Input material: blood. J is TRBJ1-2 and V is TRBV6-2 or TRBV6-3; 9 nucleotides agree with TRBD1. This TCR was recovered from a woman in her late teens or twenties with Graves' hyperthyroidism. In nucleotides, the CDR3 is TGTGCCAGCAGTTACAAAAAACAGGGGGCGGGTTACGGCTACACCTTC. This gives the protein CASSYKKQGAGYGYTF.